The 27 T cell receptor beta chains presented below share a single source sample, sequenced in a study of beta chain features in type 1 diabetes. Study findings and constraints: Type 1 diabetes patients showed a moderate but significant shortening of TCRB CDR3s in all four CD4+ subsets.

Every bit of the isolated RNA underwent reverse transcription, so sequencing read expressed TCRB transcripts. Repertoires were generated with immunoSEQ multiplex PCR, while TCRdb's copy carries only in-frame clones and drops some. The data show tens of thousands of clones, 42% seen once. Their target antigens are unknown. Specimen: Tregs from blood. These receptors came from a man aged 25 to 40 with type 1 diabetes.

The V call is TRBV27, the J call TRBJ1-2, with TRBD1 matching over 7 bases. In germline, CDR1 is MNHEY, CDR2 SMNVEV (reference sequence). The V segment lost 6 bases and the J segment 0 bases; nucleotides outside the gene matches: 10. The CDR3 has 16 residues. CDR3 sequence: CASSPAKGAANYGYTF. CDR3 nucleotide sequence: TGTGCCAGCAGCCCTGCAAAGGGGGCAGCTAACTATGGCTACACCTTC.

This CDR3 is CASSLGGLGSGEQFF. CDR3 coding DNA: TGTGCCAGCAGCTTAGGAGGGCTAGGGAGCGGTGAGCAGTTCTTC. The V and J genes are TRBV13 and TRBJ2-1; D might be TRBD2 (5 bases). Per germline, CDR1 PRHDT and CDR2 FYEKMQ (reference sequence). This CDR3 is built from 15 residues. Trimming shortened V by 0 bases and J by 9 bases, and 15 bases separated the two germline ends.

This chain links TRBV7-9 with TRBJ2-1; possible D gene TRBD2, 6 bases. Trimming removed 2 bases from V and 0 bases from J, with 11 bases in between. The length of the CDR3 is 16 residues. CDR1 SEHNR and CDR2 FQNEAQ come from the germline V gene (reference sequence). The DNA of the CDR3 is TGTGCCAGCAGCTTATTTGGCGGGAACTCCTACAATGAGCAGTTCTTC. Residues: CASSLFGGNSYNEQFF.

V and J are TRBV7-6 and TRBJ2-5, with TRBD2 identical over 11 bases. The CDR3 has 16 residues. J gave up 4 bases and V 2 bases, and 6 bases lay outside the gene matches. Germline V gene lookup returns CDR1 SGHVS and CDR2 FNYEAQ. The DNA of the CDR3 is TGTGCCAGCAGCTTACTTGGTAGCGGGAGGGCAGAGACCCAGTACTTC. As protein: CASSLLGSGRAETQYF.

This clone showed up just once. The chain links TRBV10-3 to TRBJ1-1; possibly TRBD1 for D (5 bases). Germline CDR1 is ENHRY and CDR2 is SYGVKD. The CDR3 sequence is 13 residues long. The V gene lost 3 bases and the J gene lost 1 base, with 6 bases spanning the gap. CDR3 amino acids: CAISEQENTEAFF. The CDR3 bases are TGTGCCATCAGTGAACAGGAGAACACTGAAGCTTTCTTT.

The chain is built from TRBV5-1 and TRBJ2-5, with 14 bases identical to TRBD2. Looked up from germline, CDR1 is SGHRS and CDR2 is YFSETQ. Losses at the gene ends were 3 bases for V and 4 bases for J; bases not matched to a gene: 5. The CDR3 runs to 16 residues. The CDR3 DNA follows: TGCGCCAGCAGCTCGGGGACTAGCGGGAGTTCAGAGACCCAGTACTTC. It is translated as CASSSGTSGSSETQYF.

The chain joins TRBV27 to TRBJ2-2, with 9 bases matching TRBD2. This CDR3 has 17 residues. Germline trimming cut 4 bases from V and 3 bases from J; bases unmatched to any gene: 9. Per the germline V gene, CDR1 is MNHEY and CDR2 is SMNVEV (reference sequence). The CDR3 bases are TGTGCCAGCAGTTCTCTAAAGACTAGCGGTCACACCGGGGAGCTGTTTTTT. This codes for CASSSLKTSGHTGELFF.

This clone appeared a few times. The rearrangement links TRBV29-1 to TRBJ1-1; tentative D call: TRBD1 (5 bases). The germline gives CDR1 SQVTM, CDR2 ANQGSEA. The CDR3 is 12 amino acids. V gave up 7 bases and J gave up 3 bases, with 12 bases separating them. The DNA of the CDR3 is TGCAGCGGGGGCTCTGGCGACACTGAAGCTTTCTTT. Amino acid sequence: CSGGSGDTEAFF.

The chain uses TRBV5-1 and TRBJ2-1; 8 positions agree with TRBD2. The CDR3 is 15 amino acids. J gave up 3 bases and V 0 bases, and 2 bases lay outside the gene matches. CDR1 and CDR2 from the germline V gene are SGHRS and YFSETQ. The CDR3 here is CASSLGLASYNEQFF. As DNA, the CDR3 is TGCGCCAGCAGCTTGGGACTAGCGAGCTACAATGAGCAGTTCTTC.

The CDR3 sequence is CASSLTSGSYEQYF. CDR3 coding DNA: TGTGCCAGCAGCTTAACTAGCGGGAGCTACGAGCAGTACTTC. This rearrangement joins TRBV7-3 to TRBJ2-7; 9 nucleotides line up with TRBD2. The CDR3 is 14 residues long. From germline, CDR1 is SGHTA and CDR2 FQGTGA. V shed 0 bases and J 3 bases; nucleotides not matched to a gene: 0.

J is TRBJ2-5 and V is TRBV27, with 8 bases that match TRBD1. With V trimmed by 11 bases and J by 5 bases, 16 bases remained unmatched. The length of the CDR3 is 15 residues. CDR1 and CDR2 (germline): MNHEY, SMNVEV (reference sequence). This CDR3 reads CAPPHTQGENETQYF. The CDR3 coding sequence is TGTGCCCCCCCCCACACACAGGGGGAGAACGAGACCCAGTACTTC.

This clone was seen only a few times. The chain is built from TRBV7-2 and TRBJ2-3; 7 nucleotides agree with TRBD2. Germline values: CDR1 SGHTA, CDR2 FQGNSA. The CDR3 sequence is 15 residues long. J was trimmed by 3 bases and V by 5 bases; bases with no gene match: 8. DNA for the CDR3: TGTGCCAGCAGCCGCTTGGGGGGGTTTACAGATACGCAGTATTTT. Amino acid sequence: CASSRLGGFTDTQYF.

CDR3 sequence (DNA): TGTGCCAGCAGATCTAAAGGGGGAGATACGCAGTATTTT. This codes for CASRSKGGDTQYF. The J gene is TRBJ2-3, the V gene TRBV6-6; the D gene is possibly TRBD1 (6 bases). This CDR3 comprises 13 residues. The V gene lost 6 bases and the J gene lost 5 bases, with 12 bases spanning the gap. Germline V gene lookup returns CDR1 MNHNY and CDR2 SVGAGI (reference sequence).

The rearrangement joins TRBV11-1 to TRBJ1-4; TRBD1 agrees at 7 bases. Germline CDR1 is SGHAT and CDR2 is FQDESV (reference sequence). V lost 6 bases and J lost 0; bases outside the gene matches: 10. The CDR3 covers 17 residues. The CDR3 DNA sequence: TGTGCCAGCAGTCGGGACAGCAAAGATGCAACTAATGAAAAACTGTTTTTT. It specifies CASSRDSKDATNEKLFF.

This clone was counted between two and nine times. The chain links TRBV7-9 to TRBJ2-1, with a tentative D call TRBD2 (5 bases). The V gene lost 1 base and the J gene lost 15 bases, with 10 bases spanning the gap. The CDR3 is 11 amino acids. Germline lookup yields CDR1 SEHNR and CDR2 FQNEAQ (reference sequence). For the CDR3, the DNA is TGTGCCAGCAGCTTAGGGGTAGCGACGTTCTTC. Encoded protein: CASSLGVATFF.

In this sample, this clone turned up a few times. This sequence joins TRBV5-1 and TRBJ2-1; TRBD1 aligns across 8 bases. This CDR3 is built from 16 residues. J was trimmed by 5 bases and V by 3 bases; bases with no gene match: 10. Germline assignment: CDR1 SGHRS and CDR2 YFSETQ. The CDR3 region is CASSSGQGVFDNEQFF. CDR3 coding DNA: TGCGCCAGCAGCTCTGGACAGGGCGTTTTCGACAATGAGCAGTTCTTC.

CDR3 coding DNA: TGTGCCAGCAGCTCCCCCGGGACTAGCGGGAGCCACCAACATGGTGCAGATACGCAGTATTTT. As protein: CASSSPGTSGSHQHGADTQYF. V is TRBV7-8 and J is TRBJ2-3; 14 bases match TRBD2. This CDR3 has 21 amino acids. The V gene's germline CDR1 is SGHVS and CDR2 FQNEAQ. The junction had 19 bases not matched to a gene; V was cut back by 4 bases and J by 4 bases.

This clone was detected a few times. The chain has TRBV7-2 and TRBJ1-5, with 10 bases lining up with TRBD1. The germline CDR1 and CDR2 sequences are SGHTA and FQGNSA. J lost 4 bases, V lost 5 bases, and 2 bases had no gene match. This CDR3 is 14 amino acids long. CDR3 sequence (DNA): TGTGCCAGCAGCGCGGACAGGGGGAATCAGCCCCAGCATTTT. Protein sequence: CASSADRGNQPQHF.

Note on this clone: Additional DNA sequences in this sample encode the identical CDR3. The CDR3 is CASSYRGDQPQHF. The CDR3 nucleotides read TGTGCCAGCAGTTACCGCGGAGACCAGCCCCAGCATTTT. The chain joins TRBV7-2 to TRBJ1-5, with no clear D. The germline gives CDR1 SGHTA, CDR2 FQGNSA. V was shortened by 6 bases and J by 7 bases, with 13 bases between the two germline ends. CDR3 length equals 13 residues.

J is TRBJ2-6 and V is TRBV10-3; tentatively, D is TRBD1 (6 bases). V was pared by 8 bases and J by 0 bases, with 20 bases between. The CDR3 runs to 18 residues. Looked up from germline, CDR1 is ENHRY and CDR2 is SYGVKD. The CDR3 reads CAIGAGAFPLSGANVLTF. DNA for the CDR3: TGTGCCATCGGGGCAGGGGCGTTCCCCCTCTCTGGGGCCAACGTCCTGACTTTC.

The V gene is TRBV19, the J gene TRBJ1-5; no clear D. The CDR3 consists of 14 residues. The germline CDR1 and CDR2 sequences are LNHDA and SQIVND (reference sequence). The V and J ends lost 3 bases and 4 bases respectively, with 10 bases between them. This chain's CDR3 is CASSIWRANQPQHF. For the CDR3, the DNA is TGTGCCAGTAGTATTTGGAGGGCTAATCAGCCCCAGCATTTT.

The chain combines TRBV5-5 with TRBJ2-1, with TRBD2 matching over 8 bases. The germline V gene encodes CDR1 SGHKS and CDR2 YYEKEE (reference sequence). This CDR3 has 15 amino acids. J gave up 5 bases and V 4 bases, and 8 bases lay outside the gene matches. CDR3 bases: TGTGCCAGCAGCCGGAGAGCGGGAGTGGACAATGAGCAGTTCTTC. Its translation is CASSRRAGVDNEQFF. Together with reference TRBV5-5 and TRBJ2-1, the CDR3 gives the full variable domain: DAGVTQSPTHLIKTRGQQVTLRCSPISGHKSVSWYQQVLGQGPQFIFQYYEKEERGRGNFPDRFSARQFPNYSSELNVNALLLGDSALYLCASSRRAGVDNEQFFGPGTRLTVL.

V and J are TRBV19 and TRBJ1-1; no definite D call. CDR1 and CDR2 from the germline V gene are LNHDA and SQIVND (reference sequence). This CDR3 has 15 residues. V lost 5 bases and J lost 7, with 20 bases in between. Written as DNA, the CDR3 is TGTGCCAGTAGTTCCGGGAGTCAGCGGGGAGGTGAAGCTTTCTTT. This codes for CASSSGSQRGGEAFF.

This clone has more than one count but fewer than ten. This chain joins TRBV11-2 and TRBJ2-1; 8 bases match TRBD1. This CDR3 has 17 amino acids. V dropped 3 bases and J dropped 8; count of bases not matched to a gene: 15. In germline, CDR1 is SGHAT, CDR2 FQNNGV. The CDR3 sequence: CASSLAGTGGTYYEQFF. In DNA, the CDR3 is TGTGCCAGCAGCTTGGCCGGGACAGGAGGGACTTATTATGAGCAGTTCTTC.

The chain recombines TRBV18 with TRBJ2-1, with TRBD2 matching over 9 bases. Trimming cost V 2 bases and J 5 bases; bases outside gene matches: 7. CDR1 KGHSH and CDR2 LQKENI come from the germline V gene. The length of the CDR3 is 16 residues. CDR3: CASSPFGGRADNEQFF. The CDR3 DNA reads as TGTGCCAGCTCACCATTCGGCGGGAGGGCCGACAATGAGCAGTTCTTC.

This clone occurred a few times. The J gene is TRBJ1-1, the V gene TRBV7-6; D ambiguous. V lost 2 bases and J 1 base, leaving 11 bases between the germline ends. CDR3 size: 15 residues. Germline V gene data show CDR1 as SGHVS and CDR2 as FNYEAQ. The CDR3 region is CASSLTLAGNTEAFF. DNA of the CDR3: TGTGCCAGCAGCTTAACCCTAGCGGGGAACACTGAAGCTTTCTTT.

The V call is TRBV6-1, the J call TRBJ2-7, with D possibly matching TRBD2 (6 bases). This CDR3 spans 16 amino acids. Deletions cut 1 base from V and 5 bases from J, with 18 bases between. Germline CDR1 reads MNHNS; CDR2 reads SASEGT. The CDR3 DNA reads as TGTGCCAGCAGTGAAGACGGGGGAGCGGCTACTGACGAGCAGTACTTC. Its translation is CASSEDGGAATDEQYF.